The T cell receptor (beta chain) described here comes from a study of blood T cell repertoires in COVID-19. The overall study: The analysed material was cDNA or gDNA that came from T cells, B-cell-depleted T cells, or PBMCs.

Clones were read by immunoSEQ multiplex PCR, and TCRdb kept only the in-frame ones, dropping some. The table shows about 78,000 clones, with about 88% occurring only once. The V gene's germline CDR1 is WNHNN and CDR2 SYGVQD (reference sequence). Trimming removed 3 bases from V and 0 bases from J, with 6 bases in between. This CDR3 is built from 14 residues. The sequence was obtained from a man aged 65 to 79 with active or convalescent COVID-19. Material for sequencing was peripheral blood. V and J are TRBV10-1 and TRBJ2-1, with D unclear. CDR3 protein: CASSESSSYNEQFF. CDR3 bases: TGCGCCAGCAGTGAATCCAGCTCCTACAATGAGCAGTTCTTC.